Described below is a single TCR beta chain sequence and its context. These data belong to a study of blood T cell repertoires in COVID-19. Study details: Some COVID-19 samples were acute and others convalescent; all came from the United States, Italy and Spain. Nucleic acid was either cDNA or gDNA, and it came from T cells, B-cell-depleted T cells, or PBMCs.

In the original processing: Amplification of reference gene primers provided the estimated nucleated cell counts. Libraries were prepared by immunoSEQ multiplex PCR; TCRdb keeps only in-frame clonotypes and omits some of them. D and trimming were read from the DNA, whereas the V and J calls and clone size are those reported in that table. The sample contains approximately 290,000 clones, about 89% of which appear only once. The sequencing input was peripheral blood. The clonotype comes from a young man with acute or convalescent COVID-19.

CDR3 bases: TGTGCCAGCAGAAGCCCGGGACAGGGAGCAGATACGCAGTATTTT. The encoded protein is CASRSPGQGADTQYF. J is TRBJ2-3 and V is TRBV28, with 9 bases matching TRBD1. The CDR3 length is 15 residues. CDR1 and CDR2 (germline): MDHEN, SYDVKM. Trimming cost V 6 bases and J 4 bases; bases outside gene matches: 8.